The clone carrying this T cell receptor beta chain was counted many times. This sample is drawn from a study of T cell clonality in common variable immunodeficiency. The data were produced by immunoSEQ multiplex PCR, yet TCRdb's version contains in-frame clones alone and is incomplete. The sample presents around 57,000 clones, none singletons. This clonotype was sampled from a person aged 18 to 75 in good health. Sequenced material: peripheral blood mononuclear cells.

CDR3 DNA, as far as it was read: TGTGCCAGCAGAGCTCCGGGACAGGGTAACAGAGGCGAG. It specifies CASRAPGQGNRGE. The whole CDR3 is CASRAPGQGNRGEQYF. The gene calls are TRBV2 and TRBJ2-7, with 9 bases aligning to TRBD1. Read sequence stops 3 residues before the CDR3 end, and the germline J gene provides the missing end. The junction had 15 bases not matched to a gene; V was cut back by 6 bases and J by 6 bases. CDR1 and CDR2 (germline): SNHLY, FYNNEI. The CDR3 covers 16 residues.